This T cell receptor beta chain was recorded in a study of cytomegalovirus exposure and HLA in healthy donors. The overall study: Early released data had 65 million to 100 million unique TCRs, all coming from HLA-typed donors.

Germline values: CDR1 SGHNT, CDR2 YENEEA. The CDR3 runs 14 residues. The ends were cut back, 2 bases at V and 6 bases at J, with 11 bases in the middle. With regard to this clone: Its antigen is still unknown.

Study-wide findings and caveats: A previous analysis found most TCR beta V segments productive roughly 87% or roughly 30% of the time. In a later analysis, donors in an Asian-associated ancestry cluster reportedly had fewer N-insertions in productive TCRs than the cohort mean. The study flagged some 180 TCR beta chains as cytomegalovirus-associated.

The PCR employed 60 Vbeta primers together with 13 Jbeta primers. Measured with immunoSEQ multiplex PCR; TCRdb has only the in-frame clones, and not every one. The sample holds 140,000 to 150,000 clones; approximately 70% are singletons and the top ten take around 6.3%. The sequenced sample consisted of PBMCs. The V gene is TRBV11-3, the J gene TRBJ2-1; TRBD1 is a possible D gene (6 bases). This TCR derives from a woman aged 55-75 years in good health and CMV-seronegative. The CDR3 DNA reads TGTGCCAGCAGCTTAATGCGAGGGGGCAATGAGCAGTTCTTC. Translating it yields CASSLMRGGNEQFF. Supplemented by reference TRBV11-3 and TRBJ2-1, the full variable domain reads EAGVVQSPRYKIIEKKQPVAFWCNPISGHNTLYWYLQNLGQGPELLIRYENEEAVDDSQLPKDRFSAERLKGVDSTLKIQPAELGDSAVYLCASSLMRGGNEQFFGPGTRLTVL.